This T cell receptor beta chain was recorded in a study of identical twins. General observations from the study: Models predicted too little out-of-frame TCR alpha sharing in monozygotic twins.

In regard to this clonotype: The antigen is undetermined.

The J segment lost 2 bases and the V segment lost 6 bases, leaving 4 bases of the junction unmatched. Per germline, CDR1 SQVTM and CDR2 ANQGSEA. The CDR3 extends over 13 amino acids. Through template switching, a universal primer site was introduced, and the cDNA contained unique molecular identifiers. A single record per CDR3 protein comes from TCRdb applying MiXCR to the 5' RACE reads. The data show 570,000 or so distinct CDR3 sequences, with around 9.6% seen just once and more than 2.5% held by the top ten. These data are also associated with another study on yellow fever vaccine responses in identical twins. As that report states: Reported findings indicate that twins' vaccine T cell responses seemed partially convergent, partially personalized.

The chain links TRBV29-1 to TRBJ2-3, with 8 bases aligning to TRBD1. The sequence was collected from a woman under 30 in good health. The specimen was PBMCs. The CDR3 region is CSVDRAPTDTQYF. The CDR3 DNA follows: TGCAGCGTGGACAGGGCTCCCACAGATACGCAGTATTTT.